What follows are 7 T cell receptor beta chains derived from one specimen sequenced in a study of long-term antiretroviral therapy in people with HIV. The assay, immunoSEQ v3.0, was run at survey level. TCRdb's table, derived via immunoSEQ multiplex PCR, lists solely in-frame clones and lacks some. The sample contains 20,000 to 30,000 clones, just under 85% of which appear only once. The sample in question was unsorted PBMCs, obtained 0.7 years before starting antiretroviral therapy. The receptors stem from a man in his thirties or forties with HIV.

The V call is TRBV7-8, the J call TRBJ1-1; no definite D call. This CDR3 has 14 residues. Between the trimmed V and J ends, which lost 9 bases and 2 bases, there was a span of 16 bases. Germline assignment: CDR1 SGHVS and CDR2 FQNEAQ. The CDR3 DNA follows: TGTGCCAGTAAACGGCGGAACCTAAACACTGAAGCTTTCTTT. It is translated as CASKRRNLNTEAFF.

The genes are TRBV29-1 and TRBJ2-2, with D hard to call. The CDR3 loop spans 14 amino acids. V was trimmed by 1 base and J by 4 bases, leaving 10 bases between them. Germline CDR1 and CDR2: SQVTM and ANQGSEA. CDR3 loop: CSVEGPRATGELFF. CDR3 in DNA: TGCAGCGTTGAAGGGCCCCGGGCCACCGGGGAGCTGTTTTTT.

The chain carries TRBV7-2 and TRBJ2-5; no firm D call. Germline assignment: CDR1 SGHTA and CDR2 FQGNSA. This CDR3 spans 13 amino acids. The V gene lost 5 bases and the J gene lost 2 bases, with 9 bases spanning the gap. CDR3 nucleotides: TGTGCCAGCAGCCTATCGGTGCAAGAGACCCAGTACTTC. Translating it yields CASSLSVQETQYF.

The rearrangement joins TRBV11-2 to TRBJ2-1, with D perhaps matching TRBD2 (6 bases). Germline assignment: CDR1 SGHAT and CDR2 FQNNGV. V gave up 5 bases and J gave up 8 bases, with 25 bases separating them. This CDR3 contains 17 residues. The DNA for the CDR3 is TGTGCCAGCAGCCCAACGGTTAGGAGGGCCCTCTTAGATGAGCAGTTCTTC. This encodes CASSPTVRRALLDEQFF.

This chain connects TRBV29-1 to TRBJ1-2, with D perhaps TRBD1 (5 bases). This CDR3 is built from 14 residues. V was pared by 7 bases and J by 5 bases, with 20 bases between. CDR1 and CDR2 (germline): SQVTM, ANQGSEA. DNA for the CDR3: TGCAGCGCCCAGAAGGGAGGGGTCGGTTATGGCTACACCTTC. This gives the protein CSAQKGGVGYGYTF.

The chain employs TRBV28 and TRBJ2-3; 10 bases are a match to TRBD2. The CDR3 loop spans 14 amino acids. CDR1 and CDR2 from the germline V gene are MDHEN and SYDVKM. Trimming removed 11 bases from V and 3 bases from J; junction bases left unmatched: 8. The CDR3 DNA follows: TGTGCCTCCCAGAGCGGGAGGGGAACAGATACGCAGTATTTT. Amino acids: CASQSGRGTDTQYF.

The CDR3 sequence: CASSLWLAGGTNEQYF. DNA for the CDR3: TGTGCCAGCAGCTTGTGGCTAGCGGGAGGAACGAACGAGCAGTACTTC. This chain uses TRBV11-2 with TRBJ2-7, with 11 positions matching TRBD2. V was pared by 3 bases and J by 5 bases, with 9 bases of the junction left unmatched. Germline V gives CDR1 SGHAT, CDR2 FQNNGV. The CDR3 has 16 residues.